Sequencing of this T cell receptor beta chain was carried out in a study of post-analysis software for immune sequencing data. Study outcomes and limitations: TRBV5-6, TRBV5-1 and TRBV20-1 were among roughly five TRBV segments more frequent in patients than controls.

J was trimmed by 7 bases and V by 6 bases; bases with no gene match: 12. Germline V CDR1 and CDR2: LGHDT, YNNKEL (reference sequence). The CDR3 covers 15 residues. This clonotype was detected only a few times. The antigen remains undetermined. Unique molecular identifiers were built into the TCR beta cDNA libraries. With roughly 1 to 11 million T cells as the source, 500,000 to 650,000 cDNA molecules resulted. TCRdb reprocessed the PCR reads with MiXCR, giving one entry per CDR3 protein. The repertoire holds about 570,000 distinct CDR3 sequences, 34% seen once, with 4.5% to 7.5% in the top ten. Sequences were obtained from blood. The J gene is TRBJ2-1, the V gene TRBV3-1; 7 bases are shared with TRBD2. This TCR was sampled from a girl between 2 and 17 years old with multiple sclerosis. In DNA form, the CDR3 reads TGTGCCAGCAGTCGGCGGGGGATTGGATTAAATGAGCAGTTCTTC. It codes for CASSRRGIGLNEQFF.